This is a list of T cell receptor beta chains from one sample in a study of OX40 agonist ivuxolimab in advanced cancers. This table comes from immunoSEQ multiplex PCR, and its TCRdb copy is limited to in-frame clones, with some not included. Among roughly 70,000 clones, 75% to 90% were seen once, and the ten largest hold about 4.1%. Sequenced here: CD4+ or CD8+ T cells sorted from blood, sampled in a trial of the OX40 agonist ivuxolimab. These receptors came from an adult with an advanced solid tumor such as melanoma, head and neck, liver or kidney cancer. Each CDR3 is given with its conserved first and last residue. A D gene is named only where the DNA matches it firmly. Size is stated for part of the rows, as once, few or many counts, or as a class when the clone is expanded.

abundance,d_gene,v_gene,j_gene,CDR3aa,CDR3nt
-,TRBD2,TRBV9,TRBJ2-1,CASSVGTSGYNEQFF,TGTGCCAGCAGCGTAGGCACTAGCGGTTACAATGAGCAGTTCTTC
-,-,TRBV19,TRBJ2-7,CASSPHLSDSYEQYF,TGTGCCAGTAGTCCACATTTAAGTGACAGCTACGAGCAGTACTTC
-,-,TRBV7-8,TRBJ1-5,CASSLDLGGHGNQPQHF,TGTGCCAGCAGCTTAGACCTTGGGGGACATGGCAATCAGCCCCAGCATTTT
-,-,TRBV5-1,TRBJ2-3,CASSQSGTDTQYF,TGCGCCAGCAGCCAATCGGGAACAGATACGCAGTATTTT
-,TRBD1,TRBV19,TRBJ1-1,CASTDRTNTEAFF,TGTGCCAGTACGGACAGGACGAACACTGAAGCTTTCTTT
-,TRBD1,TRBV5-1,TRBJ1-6,CASCDRDNSPLHF,TGCGCCAGCTGCGACAGGGATAATTCACCCCTCCACTTT
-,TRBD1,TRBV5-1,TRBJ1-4,CASSLFGTGSANEKLFF,TGCGCCAGCAGCTTGTTTGGGACAGGGAGTGCTAATGAAAAACTGTTTTTT
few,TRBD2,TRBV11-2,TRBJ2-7,CASSPGTSGSYEQYF,TGTGCCAGCAGCCCCGGGACTAGCGGGAGTTACGAGCAGTACTTC
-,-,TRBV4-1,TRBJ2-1,CASSPSISSNEQFF,TGCGCCAGCAGCCCATCAATTAGTTCCAATGAGCAGTTCTTC
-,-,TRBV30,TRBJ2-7,CAWSPSTRVAYEQYF,TGTGCCTGGAGCCCGAGTACAAGGGTGGCCTACGAGCAGTACTTC
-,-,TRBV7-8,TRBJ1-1,CASSLVWNTEAFF,TGTGCCAGCAGCTTAGTGTGGAACACTGAAGCTTTCTTT